This T cell receptor beta chain emerged from a study of T cell responses to AZD1222 COVID-19 vaccine. Across the study: Analyses pooled second doses at about 4 or about 12 weeks. Study findings and constraints: Spike-specific TCR breadth and depth went up after people got two AZD1222 doses. Repertoires were collected only later (after the peak T cell response had occurred). Donors were chiefly white British, with a greater number of females, and clonal diversity was perhaps underestimated.

Notes on this clone: Its antigen is unidentified.

The method was immunoSEQ multiplex PCR; TCRdb's version includes in-frame clones alone and lacks a portion of them. The sample includes 150,000 to 200,000 clones, around 90% seen only once; the top ten take 1.1% to 1.5%. The source of this sequence is an adult in good health. Sequenced material: peripheral blood, taken on day 0 of AZD1222 vaccination.

DNA for the CDR3: TGTGCCAGCATGAGAACACGTTCGGGCCCTGGAAACACCATATATTTT. It specifies CASMRTRSGPGNTIYF. The rearrangement uses TRBV27 and TRBJ1-3; no definite D call. The V gene lost 7 bases and the J gene lost 2 bases, with 18 bases spanning the gap. The germline CDR1 and CDR2 sequences are MNHEY and SMNVEV (reference sequence). The CDR3 consists of 16 residues.